This TCR beta chain is drawn from a study of response to subunit inactivated influenza vaccine. Trimming pared 2 bases from V and 5 bases from J, leaving 16 bases between. Germline loops: CDR1 SQVTM, CDR2 ANQGSEA. The CDR3 runs to 14 residues. TCRdb fed the RT-PCR reads into MiXCR, producing one record per CDR3 protein. The sample includes approximately 500,000 distinct CDR3 sequences, around 25% seen only once; the top ten take approximately 3%. This sample also appeared in a second study, on T cells expressing NK-cell markers. From that report: Production of TCR beta cDNA relied on 5'RACE template switching with UMIs. NKG2C+ dominant clonotypes from 5 to 7 donors made up about 1.0-7.5% of CD8+ T cells.

V usage is TRBV29-1 and J usage is TRBJ2-7, with D perhaps TRBD1 (5 bases). The sequence came from a man aged 50-59 years who received an inactivated influenza vaccine. The sequences come from CD4+ T cells sorted from PBMCs, collected roughly 13 days after vaccination. CDR3 protein: CSVEKGRAAHEQYF. The CDR3 region has the DNA TGCAGCGTTGAAAAGGGCAGGGCTGCCCACGAGCAGTACTTC.